The source of this T cell receptor (beta chain) is a study of T-cell memory formation after mild COVID-19. TCRalpha and TCRbeta libraries used 5'RACE with constant-segment primers and UMIs. TCRdb reprocessed the 5' RACE reads via MiXCR and lists one record per CDR3 protein. The data hold 260,000 or so distinct CDR3 sequences, with around 17% observed a single time. Only one count was recorded for this clonotype. Germline CDR1 and CDR2: ENHRY and SYGVKD. This CDR3 has 15 residues. With V trimmed by 7 bases and J by 4 bases, 9 bases remained unmatched. Sequenced: PBMCs or a T cell subset sorted from them (not recorded which). This sequence was found in a man aged 18 to 30 who had mild COVID-19 (a few samples of this study predate the infection). Cell type and time point are not known. The rearrangement links TRBV10-3 to TRBJ1-3; 8 bases are shared with TRBD1. In DNA form, the CDR3 reads TGTGCCATCACTACGGACAGGGCGGGGGGAAACACCATATATTTT. Residues: CAITTDRAGGNTIYF.